Below, one TCR beta chain is given with its context. Its binding antigen is unknown. Qualities for individual bases were not recorded, and no much larger clone is one base off. This sample stems from a study of blood T cell repertoires in COVID-19 (dated by TCRdb to 2020 to 2021). Regarding the study in general: Samples covering the acute and convalescent phases of COVID-19 were provided by collaborators in the United States, Italy and Spain. The material from the prospective study consisted of cDNA or gDNA derived from T cells, B-cell-depleted T cells, or PBMCs. Subjects who had been exposed to COVID-19, were actively infected with it, or had recovered from it provided the deeply sampled blood TCRbeta repertoires that made up the dataset. The repertoires were made available in a free public database intended to serve as a resource for research on the immune response to SARS-CoV-2. Samples came from the ongoing ImmuneRACE study (first 160 participants) plus 1,254 subjects from 6 global collaborators. Sample metadata almost always included a de-identified subject ID, COVID-19 status, age in years and sex. HLA class I and class II types, where available, came from metadata supplied by the sample provider rather than from assay-based typing.

Participants in the prospective study were aged roughly 18 to 95 years, lived in approximately 26 United States geographic areas, and enrolled through a virtual design. In the prospective study, participants were assigned to cohorts based on the clinical history participants reported in a screening survey and a study questionnaire. Recovered participants in ImmuneRACE Cohort 3 were defined as having two consecutive negative NP/OP PCR tests, clearance from a healthcare professional, or resolution of symptoms. In the prospective study, mobile phlebotomists collected whole blood, serum and a nasopharyngeal or oropharyngeal swab from each participant. Additional blood draws and questionnaires over an approximately 2-month period could optionally be provided by prospective study participants. Prospective study blood samples were shipped either frozen or at room temperature before DNA extraction. TCRbeta CDR3 regions were amplified from genomic DNA using the immunoSEQ Assay, a bias-controlled multiplex PCR. As for the authors' bioinformatics: The number of nucleated cells in each sample was estimated from the amplification of reference gene primers within the assay. To quantify the absolute abundance of each unique TCRbeta CDR3 rearrangement, sequence reads were collapsed and filtered. For each sample, productive Simpson clonality was calculated by taking the square root of Simpson's diversity index across productive rearrangements. TCRdb limited this immuneACCESS table to in-frame rearrangements with V and J called. A share of clones is missing; checked studies link under half to unresolved V genes, and the rest is unexplained. V and J calls and clone size follow that table, whereas D and trimming were derived from the DNA. Across this sample there are about 300,000 clones, with roughly 85% seen only once. Approximately 5% of the sample is in the top ten clones.

V and J are trimmed by 0 bases and 5 bases, and the gene matches miss 4 bases of the junction. The germline V gene encodes CDR1 GTSNPN and CDR2 SVGIG (reference sequence). From the cysteine up to the phenylalanine, the CDR3 has a length of 15 residues. CDR3 DNA only is kept here, 45 bases in frame from base 1. Overall study results and their limits: How much clinical and demographic metadata was included differed by source and by participant, and the metadata was provided uncurated.

The TCR originated in a woman aged 25 to 39 who had recovered from COVID-19. In this chain, TRBV30 is recombined with TRBJ2-1, with 10 bases matching TRBD2. The source material was PBMCs or T cells enriched from blood (not recorded which). The nucleotides are TGTGCCTGGAGTGTACGAGCGGGGGGGAACAATGAGCAGTTCTTC. Translated, it reads CAWSVRAGGNNEQFF.